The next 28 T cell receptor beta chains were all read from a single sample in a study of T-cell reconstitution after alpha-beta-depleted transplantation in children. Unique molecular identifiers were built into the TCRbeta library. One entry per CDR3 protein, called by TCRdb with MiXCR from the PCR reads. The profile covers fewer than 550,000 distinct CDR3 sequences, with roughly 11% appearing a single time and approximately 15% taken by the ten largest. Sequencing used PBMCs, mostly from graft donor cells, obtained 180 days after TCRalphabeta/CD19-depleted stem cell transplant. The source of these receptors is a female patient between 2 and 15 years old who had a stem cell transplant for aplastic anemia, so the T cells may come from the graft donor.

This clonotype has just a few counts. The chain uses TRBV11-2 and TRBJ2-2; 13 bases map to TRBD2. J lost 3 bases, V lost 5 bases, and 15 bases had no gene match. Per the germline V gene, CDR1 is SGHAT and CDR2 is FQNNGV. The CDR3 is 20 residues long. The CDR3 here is CASSPWGTPGTSGDTGELFF. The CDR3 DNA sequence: TGTGCCAGCAGCCCCTGGGGCACGCCAGGGACTAGCGGGGACACCGGGGAGCTGTTTTTT.

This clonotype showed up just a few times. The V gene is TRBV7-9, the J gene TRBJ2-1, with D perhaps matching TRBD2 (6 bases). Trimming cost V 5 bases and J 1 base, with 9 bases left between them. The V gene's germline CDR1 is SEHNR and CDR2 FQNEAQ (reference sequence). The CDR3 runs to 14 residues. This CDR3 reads CASSPGTSYNEQFF. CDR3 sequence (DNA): TGTGCCAGCAGCCCAGGGACTTCCTACAATGAGCAGTTCTTC.

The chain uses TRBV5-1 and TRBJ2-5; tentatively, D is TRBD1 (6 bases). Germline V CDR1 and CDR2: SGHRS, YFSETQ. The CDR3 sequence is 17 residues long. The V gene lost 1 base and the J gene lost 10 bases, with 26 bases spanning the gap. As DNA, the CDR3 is TGCGCCAGCAGCTTGACGCACGGGACACTAACTCCAAGAGACCAGTACTTC. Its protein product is CASSLTHGTLTPRDQYF.

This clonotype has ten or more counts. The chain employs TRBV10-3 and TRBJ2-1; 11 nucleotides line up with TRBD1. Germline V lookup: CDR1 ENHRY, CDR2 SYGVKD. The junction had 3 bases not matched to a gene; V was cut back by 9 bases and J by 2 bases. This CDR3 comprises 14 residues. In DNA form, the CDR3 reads TGTGCCATTAAGGGACAGGGGGCCTACAATGAGCAGTTCTTC. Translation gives CAIKGQGAYNEQFF.

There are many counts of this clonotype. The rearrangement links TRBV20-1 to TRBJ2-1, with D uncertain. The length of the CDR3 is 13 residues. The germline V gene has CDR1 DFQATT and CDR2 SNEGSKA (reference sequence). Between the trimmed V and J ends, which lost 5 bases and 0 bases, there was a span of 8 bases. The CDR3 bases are TGCAGTGCTCGCCGATTCTCCTACAATGAGCAGTTCTTC. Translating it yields CSARRFSYNEQFF.

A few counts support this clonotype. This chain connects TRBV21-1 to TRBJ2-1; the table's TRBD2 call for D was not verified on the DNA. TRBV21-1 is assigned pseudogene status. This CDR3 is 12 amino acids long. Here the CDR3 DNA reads TGTGCCAGCAGCAAGACTAGCGTAGAGCAGTTCTTC. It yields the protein CASSKTSVEQFF.

The CDR3 reads CSARKDHYGYTF. For the CDR3, the DNA is TGCAGTGCTAGAAAGGACCACTATGGCTACACCTTC. The genes are TRBV20-1 and TRBJ1-2; no clear D gene. Germline V gene sequence: CDR1 DFQATT, CDR2 SNEGSKA (reference sequence). The V gene lost 2 bases and the J gene lost 3 bases, with 7 bases spanning the gap. The CDR3 contains 12 residues.

The DNA for the CDR3 is TGCAGCGTTGAAGAATCGGGTCCTGAGTTCACCTTC. As protein: CSVEESGPEFTF. This chain joins TRBV29-1 and TRBJ1-2; unclear D gene. Trimming stripped 0 bases from V and 13 bases from J, with 15 bases between. The V gene's germline CDR1 is SQVTM and CDR2 ANQGSEA. The CDR3 runs 12 residues.

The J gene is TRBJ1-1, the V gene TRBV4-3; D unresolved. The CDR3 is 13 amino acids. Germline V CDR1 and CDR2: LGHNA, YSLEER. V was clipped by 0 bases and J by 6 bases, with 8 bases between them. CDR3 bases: TGCGCCAGCAGCCAAGATGAAATAGCTGAAGCTTTCTTT. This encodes CASSQDEIAEAFF.

CDR3 in DNA: TGTGCCAGCTCACCATGGTGGCAAGCGAACACCGGGGAGCTGTTTTTT. Its translation: CASSPWWQANTGELFF. The chain is built from TRBV18 and TRBJ2-2; the D is unclear. The CDR3 covers 16 residues. Germline V gives CDR1 KGHSH, CDR2 LQKENI. V was pared by 2 bases and J by 0 bases, with 10 bases between.

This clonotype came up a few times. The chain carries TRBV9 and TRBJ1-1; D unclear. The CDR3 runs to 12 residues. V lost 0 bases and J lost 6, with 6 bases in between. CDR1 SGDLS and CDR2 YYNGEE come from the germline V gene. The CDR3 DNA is TGTGCCAGCAGCGTAGAGGAGTCTGAAGCTTTCTTT. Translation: CASSVEESEAFF.

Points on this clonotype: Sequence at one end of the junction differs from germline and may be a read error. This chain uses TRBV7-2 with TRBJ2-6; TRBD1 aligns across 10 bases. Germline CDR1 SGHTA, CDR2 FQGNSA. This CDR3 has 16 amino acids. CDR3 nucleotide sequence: TGTGCCAGCAGCTTCGCCGCGGACAGGGGGGCCAACGGCCTGACTTTC. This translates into CASSFAADRGANGLTF.

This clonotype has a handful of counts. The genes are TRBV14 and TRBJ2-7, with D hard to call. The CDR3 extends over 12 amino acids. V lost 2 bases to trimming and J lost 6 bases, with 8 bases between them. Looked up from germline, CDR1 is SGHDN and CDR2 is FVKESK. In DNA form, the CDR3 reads TGTGCCAGCAGCCAATTCTTCGGCGAGCAGTACGTC. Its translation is CASSQFFGEQYV.

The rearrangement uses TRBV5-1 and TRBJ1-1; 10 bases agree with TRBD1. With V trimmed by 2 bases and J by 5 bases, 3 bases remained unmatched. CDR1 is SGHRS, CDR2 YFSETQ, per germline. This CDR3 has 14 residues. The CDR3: CASSLRTGGTEAFF. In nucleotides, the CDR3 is TGCGCCAGCAGCTTACGGACAGGGGGGACTGAAGCTTTCTTT. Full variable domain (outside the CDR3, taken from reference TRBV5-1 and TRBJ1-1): KAGVTQTPRYLIKTRGQQVTLSCSPISGHRSVSWYQQTPGQGLQFLFEYFSETQRNKGNFPGRFSGRQFSNSRSEMNVSTLELGDSALYLCASSLRTGGTEAFFGQGTRLTVV.

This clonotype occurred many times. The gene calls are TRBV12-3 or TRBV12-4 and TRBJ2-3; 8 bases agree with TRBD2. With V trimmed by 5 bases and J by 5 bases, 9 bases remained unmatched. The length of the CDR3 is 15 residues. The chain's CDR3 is CASSDPGGKGDTQYF. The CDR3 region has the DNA TGTGCCAGCAGTGATCCGGGGGGGAAGGGAGATACGCAGTATTTT.

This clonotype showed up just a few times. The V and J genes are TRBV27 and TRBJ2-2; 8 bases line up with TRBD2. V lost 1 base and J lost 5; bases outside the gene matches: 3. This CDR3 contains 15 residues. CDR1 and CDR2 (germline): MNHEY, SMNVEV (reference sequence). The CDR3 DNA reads TGTGCCAGCAGTTTATTAGCGGGAAGTACCGGGGAGCTGTTTTTT. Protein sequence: CASSLLAGSTGELFF.

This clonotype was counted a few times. CDR3 nucleotide sequence: TGTGCCAGCTCCCACCGGGAGCCCGGAAACACCATATATTTT. This encodes CASSHREPGNTIYF. V and J are TRBV9 and TRBJ1-3; D call uncertain. The CDR3 runs to 14 residues. V gave up 7 bases and J gave up 4 bases, with 15 bases separating them. Germline-derived CDR1 and CDR2 are SGDLS and YYNGEE.

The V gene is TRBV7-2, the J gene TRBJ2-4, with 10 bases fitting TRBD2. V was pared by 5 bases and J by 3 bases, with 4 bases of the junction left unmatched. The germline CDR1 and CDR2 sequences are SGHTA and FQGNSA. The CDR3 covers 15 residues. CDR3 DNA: TGTGCCAGCAGCGAGCGGGAGGGCCGCAAAAACATTCAGTACTTC. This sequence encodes CASSEREGRKNIQYF.

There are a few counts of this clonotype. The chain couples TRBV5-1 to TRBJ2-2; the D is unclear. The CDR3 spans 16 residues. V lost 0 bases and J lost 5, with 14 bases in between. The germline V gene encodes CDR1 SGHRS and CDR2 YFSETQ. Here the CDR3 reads CASSLVSSPRTGELFF. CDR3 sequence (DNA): TGCGCCAGCAGCTTGGTGTCGAGCCCGAGAACCGGGGAGCTGTTTTTT. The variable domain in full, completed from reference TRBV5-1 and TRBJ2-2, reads KAGVTQTPRYLIKTRGQQVTLSCSPISGHRSVSWYQQTPGQGLQFLFEYFSETQRNKGNFPGRFSGRQFSNSRSEMNVSTLELGDSALYLCASSLVSSPRTGELFFGEGSRLTVL.

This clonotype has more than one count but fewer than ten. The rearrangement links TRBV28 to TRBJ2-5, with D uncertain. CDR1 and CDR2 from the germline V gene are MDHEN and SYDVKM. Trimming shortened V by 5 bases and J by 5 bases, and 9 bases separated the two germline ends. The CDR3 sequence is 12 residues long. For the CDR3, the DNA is TGTGCCAGCAGTATCAACTTGGAGACCCAGTACTTC. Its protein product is CASSINLETQYF.

This CDR3 is CASSLLQREAYEQYV. The CDR3 bases are TGTGCCAGCAGTTTACTACAGCGGGAGGCGTACGAGCAGTACGTC. The chain uses TRBV12-3 or TRBV12-4 and TRBJ2-7; 9 bases align to TRBD2. The V segment lost 2 bases and the J segment 4 bases; nucleotides outside the gene matches: 6. CDR3 length: 15 amino acids.

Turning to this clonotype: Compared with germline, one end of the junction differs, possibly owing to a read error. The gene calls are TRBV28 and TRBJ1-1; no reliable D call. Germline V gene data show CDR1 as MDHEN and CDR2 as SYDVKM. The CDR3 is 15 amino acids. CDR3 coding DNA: TGTGCCAGCAGTTTGGTGGGATTCATGAACACTGAACCTTTCTTT. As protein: CASSLVGFMNTEPFF.

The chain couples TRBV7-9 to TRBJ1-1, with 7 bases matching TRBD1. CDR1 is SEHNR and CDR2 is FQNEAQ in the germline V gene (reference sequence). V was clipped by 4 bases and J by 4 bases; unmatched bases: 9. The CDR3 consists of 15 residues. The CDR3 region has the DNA TGTGCCAGCAGCTCCACGTCAGGGGGGGGCACTGAAGCTTTCTTT. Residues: CASSSTSGGGTEAFF.

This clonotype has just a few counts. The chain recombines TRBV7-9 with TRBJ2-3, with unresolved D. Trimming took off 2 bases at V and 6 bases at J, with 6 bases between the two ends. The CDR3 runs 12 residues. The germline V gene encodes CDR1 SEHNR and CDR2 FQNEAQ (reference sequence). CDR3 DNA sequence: TGTGCCAGCAGCTTAAACTCTGATACGCAGTATTTT. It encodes CASSLNSDTQYF.

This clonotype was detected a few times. The CDR3 DNA reads as TGTGCCAGCAGCTTGGCTTGGGGCGACACCGGGGAGCTGTTTTTT. Translation: CASSLAWGDTGELFF. J is TRBJ2-2 and V is TRBV5-4; D possibly corresponds to TRBD1 (5 bases). Germline CDR1 is SGHNT and CDR2 is YYREEE (reference sequence). The CDR3 totals 15 residues. V was shortened by 0 bases and J by 3 bases, with 9 bases between the two germline ends.

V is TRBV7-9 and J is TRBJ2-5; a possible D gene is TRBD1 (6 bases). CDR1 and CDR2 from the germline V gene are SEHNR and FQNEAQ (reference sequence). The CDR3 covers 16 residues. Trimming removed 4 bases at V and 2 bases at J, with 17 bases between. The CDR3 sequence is CASSSTPTRGQETQYF. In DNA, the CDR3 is TGTGCCAGCAGCTCTACCCCTACCAGGGGACAAGAGACCCAGTACTTC. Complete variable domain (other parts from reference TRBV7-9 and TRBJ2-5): DTGVSQNPRHKITKRGQNVTFRCDPISEHNRLYWYRQTLGQGPEFLTYFQNEAQLEKSRLLSDRFSAERPKGSFSTLEIQRTEQGDSAMYLCASSSTPTRGQETQYFGPGTRLLVL.

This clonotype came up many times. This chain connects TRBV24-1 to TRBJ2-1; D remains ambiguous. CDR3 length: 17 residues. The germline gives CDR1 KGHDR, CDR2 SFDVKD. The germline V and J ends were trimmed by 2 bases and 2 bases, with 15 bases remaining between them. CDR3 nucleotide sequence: TGTGCCACCAGTGATTACCCCGGGTGGAGCCCCTACAATGAGCAGTTCTTC. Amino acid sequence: CATSDYPGWSPYNEQFF.

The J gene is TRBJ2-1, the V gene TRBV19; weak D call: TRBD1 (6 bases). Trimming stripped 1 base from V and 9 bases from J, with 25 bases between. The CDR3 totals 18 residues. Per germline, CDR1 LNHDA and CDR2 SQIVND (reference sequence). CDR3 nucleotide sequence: TGTGCCAGTAGTATAGTGGGCGGGTGGGGGCGACAGTCCGGTGAGCAGTTCTTC. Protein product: CASSIVGGWGRQSGEQFF.